This T cell receptor (beta chain) was identified during a study of response to subunit inactivated influenza vaccine. Notes on the study in general: The authors suggested that every seasonal influenza vaccination recruits few new T cells.

Germline lookup yields CDR1 PRHDT and CDR2 FYEKMQ (reference sequence). Trimming removed 3 bases from V and 8 bases from J; junction bases left unmatched: 6. The CDR3 contains 14 residues. This clonotype has a count of ten or more. Antigen: not known. TCRdb re-called the RT-PCR reads through MiXCR, storing one row per CDR3 protein. The top ten clones hold around 9.9% of a sample with around 200,000 distinct CDR3 sequences, 9.2% of them seen once. This clonotype was obtained from a man aged 50-59 years who received an inactivated influenza vaccine. J is TRBJ2-1 and V is TRBV13; 8 bases fit TRBD2. This sample comprised non-naive T cells sorted from PBMCs, obtained on the day of vaccination. The CDR3 protein is CASSFSGLVHEQFF. DNA of the CDR3: TGTGCCAGCAGCTTCTCGGGACTAGTTCATGAGCAGTTCTTC.